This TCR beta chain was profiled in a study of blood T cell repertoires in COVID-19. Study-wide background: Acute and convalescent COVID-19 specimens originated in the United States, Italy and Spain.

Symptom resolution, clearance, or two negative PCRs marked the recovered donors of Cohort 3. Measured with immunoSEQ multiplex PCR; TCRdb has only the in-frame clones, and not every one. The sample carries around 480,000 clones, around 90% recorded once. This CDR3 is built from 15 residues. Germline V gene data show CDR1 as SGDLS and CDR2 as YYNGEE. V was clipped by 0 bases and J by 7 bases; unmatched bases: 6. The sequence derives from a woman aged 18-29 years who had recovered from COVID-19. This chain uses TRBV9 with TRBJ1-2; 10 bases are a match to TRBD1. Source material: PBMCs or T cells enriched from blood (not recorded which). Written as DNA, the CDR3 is TGTGCCAGCAGCGTAGACGGGACAGGGGTCTTTGGCTACACCTTC. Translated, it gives CASSVDGTGVFGYTF.